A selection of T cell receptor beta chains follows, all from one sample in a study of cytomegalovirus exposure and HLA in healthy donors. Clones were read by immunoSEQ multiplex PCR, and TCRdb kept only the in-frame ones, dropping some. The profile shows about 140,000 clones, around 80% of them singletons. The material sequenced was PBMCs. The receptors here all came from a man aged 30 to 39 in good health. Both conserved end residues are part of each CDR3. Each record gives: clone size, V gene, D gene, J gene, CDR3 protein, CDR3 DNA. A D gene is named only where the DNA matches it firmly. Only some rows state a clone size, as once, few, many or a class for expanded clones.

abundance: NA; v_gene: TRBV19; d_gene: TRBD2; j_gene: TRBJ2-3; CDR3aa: CASKGGRAPDTQYF; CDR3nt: TGTGCCAGTAAAGGCGGGAGGGCCCCAGATACGCAGTATTTT
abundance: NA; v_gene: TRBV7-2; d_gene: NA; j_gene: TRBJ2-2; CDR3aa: CASSSPKGGGGPGTGELFF; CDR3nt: TGTGCCAGCAGCTCCCCAAAGGGGGGGGGAGGGCCAGGCACCGGGGAGCTGTTTTTT
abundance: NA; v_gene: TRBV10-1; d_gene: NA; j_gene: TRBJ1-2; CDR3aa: CASSESGAYGYTF; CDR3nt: TGCGCCAGCAGTGAGTCGGGAGCCTATGGCTACACCTTC
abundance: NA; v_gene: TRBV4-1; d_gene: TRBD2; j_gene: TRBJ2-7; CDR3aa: CASSHPSSSGSYEQYF; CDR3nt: TGCGCCAGCAGCCACCCTTCTTCTAGCGGCTCCTACGAGCAGTACTTC
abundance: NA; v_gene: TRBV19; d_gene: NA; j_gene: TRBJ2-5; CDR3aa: CASSIQGETQYF; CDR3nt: TGTGCCAGTAGTATACAGGGGGAGACCCAGTACTTC
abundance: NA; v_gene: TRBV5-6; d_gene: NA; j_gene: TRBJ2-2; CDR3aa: CASNLALTGNTGELFF; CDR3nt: TGTGCCAGCAACCTGGCCCTAACGGGGAACACCGGGGAGCTGTTTTTT
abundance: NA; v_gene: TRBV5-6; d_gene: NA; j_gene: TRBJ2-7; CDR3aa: CASSLFSVPYEQYF; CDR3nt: TGTGCCAGCAGCCTATTTTCTGTTCCTTACGAGCAGTACTTC
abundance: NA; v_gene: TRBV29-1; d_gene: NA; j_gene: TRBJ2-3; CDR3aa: CSVDGRPPGGPTQYF; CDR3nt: TGCAGCGTTGACGGGCGGCCGCCCGGGGGGCCTACGCAGTATTTT
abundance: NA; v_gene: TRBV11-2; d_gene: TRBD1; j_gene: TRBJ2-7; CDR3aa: CASSPPPRAGGYEQYF; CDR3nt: TGTGCCAGCAGCCCCCCCCCTCGGGCAGGGGGCTACGAGCAGTACTTC
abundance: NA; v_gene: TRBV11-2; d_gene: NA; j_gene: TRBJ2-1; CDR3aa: CASSPRARVGTPEQFF; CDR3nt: TGTGCCAGCAGCCCGCGGGCGCGGGTTGGGACACCAGAGCAGTTCTTC
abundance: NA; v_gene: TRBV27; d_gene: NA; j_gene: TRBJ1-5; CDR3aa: CASSSKSSNQPQHF; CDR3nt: TGTGCCAGCAGTAGCAAGAGTAGCAATCAGCCCCAGCATTTT
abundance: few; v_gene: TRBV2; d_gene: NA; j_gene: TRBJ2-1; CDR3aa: CASSDSARVGNEQFF; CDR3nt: TGTGCCAGCAGTGATTCAGCGAGGGTGGGTAATGAGCAGTTCTTC
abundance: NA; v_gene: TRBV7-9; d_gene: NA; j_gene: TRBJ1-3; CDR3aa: CASSDRDWQLGNTIYF; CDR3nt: TGTGCCAGCAGCGACAGAGATTGGCAGCTCGGAAACACCATATATTTT
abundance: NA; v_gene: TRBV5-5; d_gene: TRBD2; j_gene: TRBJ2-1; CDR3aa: CASSDGLVQEFF; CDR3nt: TGTGCCAGCAGCGACGGACTAGTTCAGGAGTTCTTC
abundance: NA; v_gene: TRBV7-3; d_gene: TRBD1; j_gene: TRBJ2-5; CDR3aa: CASSLRQGAQETQYF; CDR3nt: TGTGCCAGCAGCCTACGACAGGGGGCTCAAGAGACCCAGTACTTC
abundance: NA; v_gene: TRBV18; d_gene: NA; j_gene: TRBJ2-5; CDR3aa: CASSPSNTGTQYF; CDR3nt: TGTGCCAGCTCACCAAGCAACACAGGTACCCAGTACTTC
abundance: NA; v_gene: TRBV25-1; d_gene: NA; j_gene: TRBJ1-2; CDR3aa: CASSLQGGYTF; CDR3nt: TGTGCCAGCAGTTTGCAGGGTGGCTACACCTTC
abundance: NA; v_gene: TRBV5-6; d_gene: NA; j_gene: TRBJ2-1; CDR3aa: CASSLSGGGYNEQFF; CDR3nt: TGTGCCAGCAGCTTGTCCGGTGGAGGCTACAATGAGCAGTTCTTC
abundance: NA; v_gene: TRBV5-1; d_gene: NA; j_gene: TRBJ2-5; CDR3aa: CASSLRGRRWETQYF; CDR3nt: TGCGCCAGCAGCCTGCGGGGCCGGCGATGGGAGACCCAGTACTTC
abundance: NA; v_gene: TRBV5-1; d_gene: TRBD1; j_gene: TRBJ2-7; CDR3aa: CASSFRDRTHEQYF; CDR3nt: TGCGCCAGCAGCTTCCGGGACAGGACCCACGAGCAGTACTTC
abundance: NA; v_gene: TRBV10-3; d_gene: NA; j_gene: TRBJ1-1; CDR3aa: CATLGHQNTEAFF; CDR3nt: TGTGCCACCCTAGGACATCAGAACACTGAAGCTTTCTTT
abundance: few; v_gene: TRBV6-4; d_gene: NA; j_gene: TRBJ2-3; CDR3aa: CASSDTAGSTDTQYF; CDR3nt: TGTGCCAGCAGTGACACGGCGGGGAGCACAGATACGCAGTATTTT
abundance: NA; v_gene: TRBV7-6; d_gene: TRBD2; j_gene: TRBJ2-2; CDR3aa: CASSPSRGRATGELFF; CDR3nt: TGTGCCAGCAGCCCATCCCGCGGGAGGGCCACCGGGGAGCTGTTTTTT
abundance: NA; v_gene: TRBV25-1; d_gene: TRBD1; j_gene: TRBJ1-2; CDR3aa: CASSAPGQGLGGYTF; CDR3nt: TGTGCCAGCAGTGCACCGGGACAGGGCTTGGGGGGCTACACCTTC
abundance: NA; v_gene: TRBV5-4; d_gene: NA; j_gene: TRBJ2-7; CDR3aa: CASSYSGTKAYEQYF; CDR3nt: TGTGCCAGCAGCTATTCCGGGACAAAAGCCTACGAGCAGTACTTC
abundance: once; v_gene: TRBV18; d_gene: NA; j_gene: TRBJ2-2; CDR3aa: CASSSLAGELFF; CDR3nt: TGTGCCAGCTCGTCCCTCGCCGGGGAGCTGTTTTTT